These T cell receptor beta chains were read from a single sample in a study of blood T cell repertoires in COVID-19. Measured with immunoSEQ multiplex PCR; TCRdb has only the in-frame clones, and not every one. The top ten hold around 5.2% of the sample, which has about 200,000 clones, about 85% seen once. Sample: peripheral blood. Receptors were obtained from a woman over 75 with acute or convalescent COVID-19. The CDR3 runs from the conserved cysteine through the conserved F or W. A D gene is named only where the DNA matches it firmly. A clone size is listed for some rows: how often the clone was seen (once, few, many), or a class if it is expanded.

clone size	V gene	J gene	D gene	CDR3 protein	CDR3 DNA
.	TRBV13	TRBJ1-2	.	CASSLRLSRGYTF	TGTGCCAGCAGCTTAAGACTATCGCGGGGCTACACCTTC
.	TRBV28	TRBJ2-2	TRBD2	CASSTPGLAGAQHAGELFF	TGTGCCAGCAGCACACCCGGACTAGCGGGGGCCCAACACGCCGGGGAGCTGTTTTTT
once	TRBV6-6	TRBJ2-2	.	CASRRTATNTGELFF	TGTGCCAGCAGGCGGACAGCGACGAACACCGGGGAGCTGTTTTTT
.	TRBV5-1	TRBJ2-1	.	CASSSIGYKRSSSYNEQFF	TGCGCCAGCAGCTCCATCGGGTATAAGCGGAGTAGCTCCTACAATGAGCAGTTCTTC
.	TRBV5-6	TRBJ2-7	TRBD2	CASSPTGGYEQYF	TGTGCCAGCAGCCCCACGGGGGGATACGAGCAGTACTTC
.	TRBV4-2	TRBJ1-6	.	CASSQAGISPLHF	TGTGCCAGCAGCCAAGCAGGGATCTCACCCCTCCACTTT
.	TRBV7-6	TRBJ2-6	.	CASSSDNRAFLSGANVLTF	TGTGCCAGCAGCTCCGACAACAGGGCCTTCTTGTCTGGGGCCAACGTCCTGACTTTC
.	TRBV28	TRBJ1-2	TRBD1	CASSYPRTGGYGYTF	TGTGCCAGCAGTTACCCCCGGACAGGGGGCTATGGCTACACCTTC
.	TRBV5-1	TRBJ2-7	.	CASSSNFYEQYF	TGCGCCAGCAGCTCCAACTTCTACGAGCAGTACTTC
.	TRBV27	TRBJ2-2	TRBD2	CASSTPGLAGNTGELFF	TGTGCCAGCAGCACGCCGGGACTAGCGGGAAACACCGGGGAGCTGTTTTTT
.	TRBV27	TRBJ2-1	TRBD1	CASSSTGKGYNEQFF	TGTGCCAGCAGTTCGACAGGGAAGGGATACAATGAGCAGTTCTTC
.	TRBV28	TRBJ1-5	.	CASTLYRYSNQPQHF	TGTGCCAGCACTTTGTACAGATATAGCAATCAGCCCCAGCATTTT
.	TRBV2	TRBJ2-1	TRBD1	CASTGEISVEQFF	TGTGCCAGTACAGGGGAGATTTCGGTTGAGCAGTTCTTC
.	TRBV6-5	TRBJ2-1	TRBD2	CASSSRTSGTYNEQFF	TGTGCCAGCAGTTCGCGGACTAGCGGGACCTACAATGAGCAGTTCTTC
.	TRBV18	TRBJ1-1	.	CASSPTATNTEAFF	TGTGCCAGCTCACCGACAGCCACGAACACTGAAGCTTTCTTT
.	TRBV15	TRBJ2-7	.	CATSSGTSYEQYF	TGTGCCACCAGCAGCGGGACTTCCTACGAGCAGTACTTC
.	TRBV10-3	TRBJ2-1	.	CAIREGPSGWNEQFF	TGTGCCATCAGGGAGGGTCCGTCCGGGTGGAATGAGCAGTTCTTC
.	TRBV28	TRBJ1-1	TRBD1	CASSLETGKMNTEAFF	TGTGCCAGCAGTCTCGAGACAGGGAAGATGAACACTGAAGCTTTCTTT
.	TRBV29-1	TRBJ2-3	.	CSVEGKGHTDTQYF	TGCAGCGTTGAGGGGAAGGGACACACAGATACGCAGTATTTT
.	TRBV30	TRBJ1-5	.	CAWARTNSNQPQHF	TGTGCCTGGGCGAGGACAAATAGCAATCAGCCCCAGCATTTT
once	TRBV5-1	TRBJ2-1	TRBD1	CASSLQGASSYNEQFF	TGCGCCAGCAGCTTACAGGGGGCGAGCTCCTACAATGAGCAGTTCTTC
once	TRBV30	TRBJ1-3	TRBD1	CAWSVRTGAGNTIYF	TGTGCCTGGAGTGTACGAACAGGGGCTGGAAACACCATATATTTT
once	TRBV24-1	TRBJ1-2	TRBD1	CATSDPGQGANYGYTF	TGTGCCACCAGTGACCCAGGACAGGGGGCCAACTATGGCTACACCTTC
.	TRBV19	TRBJ2-5	TRBD1	CASSIVRGQGAEETQYF	TGTGCCAGTAGTATAGTGAGAGGACAGGGGGCGGAAGAGACCCAGTACTTC
.	TRBV7-8	TRBJ1-1	.	CASSLLRAITEAFF	TGTGCCAGCAGCTTACTCAGGGCTATCACTGAAGCTTTCTTT
.	TRBV7-7	TRBJ2-2	.	CASSLKSAYTGELFF	TGTGCTAGCAGCTTAAAAAGCGCCTACACCGGGGAGCTGTTTTTT
.	TRBV9	TRBJ1-6	.	CASSVTQGNHNSPLHF	TGTGCCAGCAGCGTCACACAGGGTAACCATAATTCACCCCTCCACTTT
.	TRBV5-1	TRBJ1-2	.	CASSLGLGQGPNYGYTF	TGCGCCAGCAGCTTGGGCCTCGGGCAGGGGCCTAACTATGGCTACACCTTC
few	TRBV18	TRBJ2-1	TRBD2	CASSRGISGGYNEQFF	TGTGCCAGCTCACGAGGTATAAGCGGGGGGTACAATGAGCAGTTCTTC
.	TRBV19	TRBJ1-5	.	CASRRRVAQPQHF	TGTGCCAGTAGGCGGAGGGTGGCTCAGCCCCAGCATTTT
.	TRBV25-1	TRBJ2-1	TRBD1	CASSEEGQGANNEQFF	TGTGCCAGCAGTGAAGAGGGTCAGGGGGCTAACAATGAGCAGTTCTTC
.	TRBV28	TRBJ1-2	TRBD1	CASSFQGATSYGYTF	TGTGCCAGCAGTTTCCAGGGGGCTACCTCCTATGGCTACACCTTC
.	TRBV11-2	TRBJ1-1	TRBD1	CASSRKQGATEAFF	TGTGCCAGCAGCCGTAAACAGGGGGCCACTGAAGCTTTCTTT
.	TRBV14	TRBJ2-7	TRBD2	CASSHGTSYEQYF	TGTGCCAGCAGCCATGGGACTAGCTACGAGCAGTACTTC
.	TRBV12-3/TRBV12-4	TRBJ2-5	.	CASSFMFQETQYF	TGTGCCAGCAGTTTTATGTTCCAAGAGACCCAGTACTTC
.	TRBV3-1/TRBV3-2	TRBJ2-7	.	CASSQAGLATYEQYF	TGTGCCAGCAGCCAGGCGGGATTGGCAACCTACGAGCAGTACTTC
.	TRBV7-9	TRBJ1-2	.	CASSLFLRGHYGYTF	TGTGCCAGCAGCTTATTTCTACGCGGCCACTATGGCTACACCTTC
.	TRBV6-2/TRBV6-3	TRBJ2-4	.	CASSSGETSVGIQYF	TGTGCCAGCAGTTCAGGGGAAACCTCCGTTGGCATTCAGTACTTC
.	TRBV3-1/TRBV3-2	TRBJ2-1	TRBD2	CASSLLAGGPYNEQFF	TGTGCCAGCAGCCTCTTAGCGGGAGGGCCCTACAATGAGCAGTTCTTC
.	TRBV13	TRBJ2-1	TRBD2	CASRMISGDNEQFF	TGTGCCAGCAGGATGATAAGCGGGGACAATGAGCAGTTCTTC
.	TRBV11-2	TRBJ2-3	.	CASSLTGDSTDTQYF	TGTGCCAGCAGCTTGACCGGGGATAGCACAGATACGCAGTATTTT
once	TRBV12-5	TRBJ2-7	.	CASGLYGTYVEQYF	TGTGCTAGTGGTTTGTACGGGACATACGTCGAGCAGTACTTC
.	TRBV7-6	TRBJ2-7	TRBD1	CASSFGQGQTYEQYF	TGTGCCAGCAGCTTCGGACAGGGACAGACCTACGAGCAGTACTTC
.	TRBV5-8	TRBJ1-5	TRBD1	CASSWTGVDQPQHF	TGTGCCAGCAGCTGGACAGGGGTCGATCAGCCCCAGCATTTT
.	TRBV5-5	TRBJ1-1	TRBD1	CASSYSRRSTGAYTEAFF	TGTGCCAGCAGCTACTCACGTCGTTCTACAGGGGCATACACTGAAGCTTTCTTT
.	TRBV7-8	TRBJ2-7	TRBD2	CASSSYLAGATNPYEQYF	TGTGCCAGCAGCTCTTACCTAGCGGGAGCCACGAACCCCTACGAGCAGTACTTC